These 10 T cell receptor beta chains originate from one sample sequenced in a study of T cell changes during pregnancy in multiple sclerosis. Data came from immunoSEQ multiplex PCR; TCRdb stores just in-frame clones and leaves some out. The table has tens of thousands of clones, 94% seen once; the top ten hold about 0.8%. The specimen was peripheral blood, collected in the third trimester of pregnancy. Every receptor here comes from a female donor with multiple sclerosis, enrolled in a pregnancy study.

The rearrangement joins TRBV30 to TRBJ2-2; D gene unclear. From germline, CDR1 is GTSNPN and CDR2 SVGIG (reference sequence). V was shortened by 0 bases and J by 8 bases, with 7 bases between the two germline ends. This CDR3 has 12 amino acids. CDR3 sequence (DNA): TGTGCCTGGAGTGTGCAGTCTGGGGAGCTGTTTTTT. Protein sequence: CAWSVQSGELFF.

The chain carries TRBV27 and TRBJ1-3, with D possibly being TRBD1 (6 bases). The germline V gene has CDR1 MNHEY and CDR2 SMNVEV (reference sequence). The V end lost 6 bases, the J end lost 1 base, and 13 bases lay between the germline ends. There are 15 residues in the CDR3. In DNA, the CDR3 is TGTGCCAGCAGGAGAGACAGGACGTCTGGAAACACCATATATTTT. Encoded protein: CASRRDRTSGNTIYF.

This chain joins TRBV9 and TRBJ2-2; possibly TRBD2 for D (5 bases). V was shortened by 0 bases and J by 4 bases, with 10 bases between the two germline ends. The CDR3 covers 15 residues. The V gene's germline CDR1 is SGDLS and CDR2 YYNGEE. The CDR3 bases are TGTGCCAGCAGCGTAGGGGGAGAGGGCACCGGGGAGCTGTTTTTT. Translated: CASSVGGEGTGELFF.

The CDR3 sequence: CASSLAGTEAFF. The CDR3 DNA follows: TGTGCCAGCAGCTTAGCGGGCACTGAAGCTTTCTTT. The genes are TRBV11-2 and TRBJ1-1; the D is unclear. The CDR3 length is 12 residues. V gave up 1 base and J gave up 4 bases, with 4 bases separating them. Germline loops: CDR1 SGHAT, CDR2 FQNNGV.

The chain joins TRBV19 to TRBJ2-7, with D uncertain. Germline CDR1 and CDR2: LNHDA and SQIVND (reference sequence). This CDR3 has 13 amino acids. Deletions cut 4 bases from V and 6 bases from J, with 13 bases between. As DNA, the CDR3 is TGTGCCAGTAGTACGCCAGCCAGACTCGAGCAGTACTTC. This codes for CASSTPARLEQYF.

The chain recombines TRBV13 with TRBJ2-2, with 7 nucleotides matching TRBD2. Losses at the gene ends were 5 bases for V and 5 bases for J; bases not matched to a gene: 11. This CDR3 spans 16 amino acids. Germline loops: CDR1 PRHDT, CDR2 FYEKMQ (reference sequence). DNA for the CDR3: TGTGCCAGCAGCCCAGCTAGGGAGGGATGGACCGGGGAGCTGTTTTTT. This encodes CASSPAREGWTGELFF. Full variable domain (remainder filled in from reference TRBV13 and TRBJ2-2): AAGVIQSPRHLIKEKRETATLKCYPIPRHDTVYWYQQGPGQDPQFLISFYEKMQSDKGSIPDRFSAQQFSDYHSELNMSSLELGDSALYFCASSPAREGWTGELFFGEGSRLTVL.

CDR3 sequence: CASSSVPGLVGELFF. The DNA for the CDR3 is TGTGCCAGCAGCTCCGTCCCGGGACTGGTCGGGGAGCTGTTTTTT. The chain carries TRBV7-7 and TRBJ2-2, with TRBD2 as a possible D gene (6 bases). V dropped 4 bases and J dropped 7 bases, with 16 bases sitting between them. The CDR3 totals 15 residues. CDR1 is SSHAT and CDR2 is FNYEAQ in the germline V gene (reference sequence).

The genes are TRBV11-2 and TRBJ2-1; 7 bases line up with TRBD2. The CDR3 is made up of 15 amino acids. Germline trimming cut 4 bases from V and 0 bases from J; bases unmatched to any gene: 3. Germline CDR1 and CDR2: SGHAT and FQNNGV. In DNA form, the CDR3 reads TGTGCCAGCAGCTCCCGACTAGCCTCCTACAATGAGCAGTTCTTC. It is translated as CASSSRLASYNEQFF.

The V call is TRBV19, the J call TRBJ1-1; the D is unclear. CDR3 size: 16 residues. The V gene's germline CDR1 is LNHDA and CDR2 SQIVND (reference sequence). The ends were cut back, 3 bases at V and 1 base at J, with 15 bases in the middle. CDR3 sequence (DNA): TGTGCCAGTAGTATCGCGGGGATTTCGGGGAACACTGAAGCTTTCTTT. Translated, it gives CASSIAGISGNTEAFF.

This clone was recorded once. The chain carries TRBV5-1 and TRBJ1-3; D gene uncertain. Germline V gene data show CDR1 as SGHRS and CDR2 as YFSETQ. Trimming stripped 0 bases from V and 5 bases from J, with 9 bases between. This CDR3 has 14 residues. The CDR3 sequence is CASSLEQSRNTIYF. The CDR3 region has the DNA TGCGCCAGCAGCTTGGAACAGTCTAGAAACACCATATATTTT. The whole variable domain, remainder taken from reference TRBV5-1 and TRBJ1-3, is KAGVTQTPRYLIKTRGQQVTLSCSPISGHRSVSWYQQTPGQGLQFLFEYFSETQRNKGNFPGRFSGRQFSNSRSEMNVSTLELGDSALYLCASSLEQSRNTIYFGEGSWLTVV.